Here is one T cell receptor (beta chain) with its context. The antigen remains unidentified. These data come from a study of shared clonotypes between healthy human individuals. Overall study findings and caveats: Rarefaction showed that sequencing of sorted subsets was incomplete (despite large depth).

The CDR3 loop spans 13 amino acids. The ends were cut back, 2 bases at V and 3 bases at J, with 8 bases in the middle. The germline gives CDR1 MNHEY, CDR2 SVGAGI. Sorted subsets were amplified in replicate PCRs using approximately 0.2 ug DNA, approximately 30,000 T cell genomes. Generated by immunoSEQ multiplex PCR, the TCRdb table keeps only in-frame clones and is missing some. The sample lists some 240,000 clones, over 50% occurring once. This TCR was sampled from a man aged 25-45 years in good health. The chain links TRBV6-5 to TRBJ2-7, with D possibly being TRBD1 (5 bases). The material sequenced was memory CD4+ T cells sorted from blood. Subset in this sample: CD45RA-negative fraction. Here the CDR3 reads CASSYDSYYEQYF. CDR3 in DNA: TGTGCCAGCAGTTACGACAGTTACTACGAGCAGTACTTC.